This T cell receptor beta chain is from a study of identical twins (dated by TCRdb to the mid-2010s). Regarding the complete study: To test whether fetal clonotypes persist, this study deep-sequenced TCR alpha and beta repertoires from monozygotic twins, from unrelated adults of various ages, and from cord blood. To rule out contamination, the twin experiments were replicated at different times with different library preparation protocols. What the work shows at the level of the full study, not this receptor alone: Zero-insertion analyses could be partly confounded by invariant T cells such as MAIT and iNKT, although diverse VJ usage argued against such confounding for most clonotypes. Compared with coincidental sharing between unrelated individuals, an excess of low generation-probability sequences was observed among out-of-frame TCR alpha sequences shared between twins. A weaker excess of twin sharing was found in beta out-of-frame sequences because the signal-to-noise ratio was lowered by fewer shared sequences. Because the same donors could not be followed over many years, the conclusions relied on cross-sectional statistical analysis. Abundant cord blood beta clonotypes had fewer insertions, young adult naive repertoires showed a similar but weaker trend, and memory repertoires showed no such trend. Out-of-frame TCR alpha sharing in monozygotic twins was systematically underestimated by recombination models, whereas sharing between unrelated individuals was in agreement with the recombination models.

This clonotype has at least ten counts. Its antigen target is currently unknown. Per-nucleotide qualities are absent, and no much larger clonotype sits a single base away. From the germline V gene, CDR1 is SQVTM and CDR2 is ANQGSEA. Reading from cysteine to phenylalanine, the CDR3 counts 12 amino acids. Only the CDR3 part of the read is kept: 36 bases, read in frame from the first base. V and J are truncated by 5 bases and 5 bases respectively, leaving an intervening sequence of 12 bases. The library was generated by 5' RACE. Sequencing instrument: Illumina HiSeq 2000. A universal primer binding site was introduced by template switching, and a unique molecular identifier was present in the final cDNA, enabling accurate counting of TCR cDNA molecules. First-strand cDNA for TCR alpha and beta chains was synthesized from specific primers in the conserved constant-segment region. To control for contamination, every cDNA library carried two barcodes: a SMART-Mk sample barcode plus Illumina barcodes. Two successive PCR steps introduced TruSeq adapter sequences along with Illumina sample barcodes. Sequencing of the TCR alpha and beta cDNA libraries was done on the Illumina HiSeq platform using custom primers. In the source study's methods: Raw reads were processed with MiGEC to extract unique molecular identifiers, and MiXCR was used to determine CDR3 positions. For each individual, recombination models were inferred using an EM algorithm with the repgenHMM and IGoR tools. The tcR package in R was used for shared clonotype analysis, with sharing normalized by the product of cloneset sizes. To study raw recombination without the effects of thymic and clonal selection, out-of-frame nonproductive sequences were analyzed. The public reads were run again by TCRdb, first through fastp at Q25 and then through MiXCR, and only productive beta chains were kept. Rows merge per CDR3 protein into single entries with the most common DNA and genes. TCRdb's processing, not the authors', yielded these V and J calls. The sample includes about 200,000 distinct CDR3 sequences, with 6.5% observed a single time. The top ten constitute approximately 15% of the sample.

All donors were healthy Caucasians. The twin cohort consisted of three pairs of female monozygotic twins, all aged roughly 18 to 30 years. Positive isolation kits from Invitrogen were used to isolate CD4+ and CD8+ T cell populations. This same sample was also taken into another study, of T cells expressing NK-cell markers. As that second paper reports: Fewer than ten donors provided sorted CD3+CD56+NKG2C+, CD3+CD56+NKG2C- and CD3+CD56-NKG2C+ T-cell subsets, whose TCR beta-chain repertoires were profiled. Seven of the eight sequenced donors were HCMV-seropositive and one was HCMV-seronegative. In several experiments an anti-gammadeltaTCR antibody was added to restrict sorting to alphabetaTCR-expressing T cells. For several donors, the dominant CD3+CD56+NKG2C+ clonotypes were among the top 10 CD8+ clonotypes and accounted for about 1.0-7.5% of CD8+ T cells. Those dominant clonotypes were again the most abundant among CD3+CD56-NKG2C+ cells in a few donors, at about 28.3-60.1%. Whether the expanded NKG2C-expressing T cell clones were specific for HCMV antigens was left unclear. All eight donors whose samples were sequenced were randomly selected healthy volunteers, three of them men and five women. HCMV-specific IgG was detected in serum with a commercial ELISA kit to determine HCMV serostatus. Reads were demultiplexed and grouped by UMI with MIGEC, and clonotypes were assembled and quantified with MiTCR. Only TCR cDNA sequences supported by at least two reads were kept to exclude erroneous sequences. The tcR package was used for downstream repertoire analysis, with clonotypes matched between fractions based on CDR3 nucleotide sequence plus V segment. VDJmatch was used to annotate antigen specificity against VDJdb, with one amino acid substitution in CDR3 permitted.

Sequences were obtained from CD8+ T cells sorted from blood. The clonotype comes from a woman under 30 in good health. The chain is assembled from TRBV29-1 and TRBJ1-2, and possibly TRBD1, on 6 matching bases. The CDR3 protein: CSVWTVPYGYTF. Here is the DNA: TGCAGCGTTTGGACAGTCCCATATGGCTACACCTTC. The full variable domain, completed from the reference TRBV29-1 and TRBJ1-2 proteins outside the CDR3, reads SAVISQKPSRDICQRGTSLTIQCQVDSQVTMMFWYRQQPGQSLTLIATANQGSEATYESGFVIDKFPISRPNLTFSTLTVSNMSPEDSSIYLCSVWTVPYGYTFGSGTRLTVV.